This T cell receptor beta chain was found in a study of T cell repertoires in breast cancer. General study findings and limits: About 20 TCR pairs shared by seven or more tumors were possibly tumor-specific. Transcript abundance and primer differences skewed clone recovery in emulsion RT-PCR.

The CDR3 is 16 residues long. Germline V gene lookup returns CDR1 LGHDT and CDR2 YNNKEL (reference sequence). The V and J ends lost 0 bases and 7 bases respectively, with 16 bases between them. About this clonotype: The antigen remains undetermined.

Unpaired genes were suppressed by blocking oligonucleotides during a second nested PCR. MiXCR, run by TCRdb on the emulsion pairing reads, gives a single entry per CDR3 protein. This sample yields around 43,000 distinct CDR3 sequences, of which under 60% are seen a single time; 55% to 75% belongs to the top ten. Primers covering all TCR V genes were used in emulsion RT-PCR on CD8+ T cells. The V and J genes are TRBV3-1 and TRBJ2-1; D is perhaps TRBD2 (5 bases). The sequenced material came from CD8+ T cells. The receptor's source is a pool of human donors with breast cancer or a healthy control (not recorded which). Here the CDR3 DNA reads TGTGCCAGCAGCCAAGACATCGGCGGGTGCCGGAATGAGCAGTTCTTC. Its translation: CASSQDIGGCRNEQFF.